This T cell receptor (beta chain) was identified during a study of cytomegalovirus exposure and HLA in healthy donors (dated by TCRdb to 2016 to 2017). General notes on the study: According to an earlier analysis of around 600 of the donors, some 180 million T cells yielded 90 million to 130 million unique TCR beta sequences and around 300 Gb of sequence data. Class I and class II HLA loci were covered by the typing at four-digit resolution. A later genetic analysis used genome-wide SNP genotypes for 398 of the 666 donors, treating that subset as a discovery cohort. In a later analysis, previously published TCR beta repertoires from several hundred donors were re-analyzed and high-resolution HLA genotyping was added so that TCR occurrence patterns could be studied. A separate validation cohort of 90 to 150 different subjects was used in addition to the roughly 670-subject first cohort. Of the roughly 410 genotyped donors, 81% were placed in the genetic ancestry cluster associated with self-reported Caucasian donors. Typing coverage differed by locus: A, B, C, DRB1 and DQB1 were typed in about 620-630 donors, DQA1 in 522, DPA1 in 606, and DPB1 in 400 to 480. The study combined high-throughput TCR immunosequencing, statistical association of individual TCRs with disease status, and machine learning to predict cytomegalovirus infection status. An earlier analysis of about 600 of the donors used high-throughput TCR beta sequencing to judge whether each TCR beta V gene segment behaved as functional or pseudogenic. Using immunosequencing, the study profiled T cell repertoires from 500 to 800 subjects and related those repertoires to cytomegalovirus serostatus. The aim of the study was to test whether cataloging public T cell receptors could identify signatures of past pathogen exposure. Donor age, sex, ethnicity and CMV serostatus were collected together with the repertoire data. All discovery cohort repertoires had been generated on a single sequencing platform. Four or five DR-DQ haplotypes were handled as single units for association and clustering because linkage in the cohort was strong. Approximately 330 gigabases of sequencing data and around 80 million unique TCR sequences made up an early release that covered some 640 HLA-typed donors. Across 300 to 500 genotyped donors of the cohort, an average of about 220,000 unique TCR beta nucleotide sequences per donor were sequenced, and roughly 18% of those sequences were non-productive. The later analysis used no new phenotypic data to find candidate immune exposures, relying instead on TCR beta sequences and their occurrence across donors. Results the study describes overall, beyond this receptor: Only TCR beta chains were sequenced in this cohort, and the absence of alpha or paired-chain data limited detectable features. Because the 87-base-pair reads could not distinguish some IMGT-functional V segments, including TRBV6-2 and TRBV6-3, those segments were excluded. A further reported finding was that TCR beta sequences accurately predicted the HLA-A and HLA-B alleles for most subjects in the first cohort. A group of highly shared sequence variants was considered likely to be a technical artifact of the sequencing pipeline. Because HLA typing was missing for some donors at each locus, association tests included only the typed subset. In a later analysis, several top co-occurrence clusters were reported to appear linked to parvovirus B19, influenza, CMV and Epstein-Barr virus. At a false discovery rate of 0.05, a later analysis linked 15,000 to 20,000 TCR beta sequences to specific HLA alleles. Some 16 rarely observed V segments, including chromosome 9 orphons, were excluded from the earlier analysis of several hundred of the donors because counts were too low. Assigning TCR associations to individual alleles was difficult when HLA alleles, especially DR and DQ, strongly co-occurred. In both the original and validation cohorts, the classifier was reported to diagnose cytomegalovirus status with high specificity and sensitivity. According to a later analysis, TCR association rates differed among HLA loci, with DRB1 alleles showing the most associated TCRs and HLA-C alleles showing the fewest. The study gave a list of some 150 TCR beta chains associated with cytomegalovirus. Most TCR sequences were seen in very few donors, while some public TCRs were found in many individuals. The only immune exposure information available for the cohort was CMV serostatus. In vitro tests confirmed that a few of the cytomegalovirus-associated TCR beta chains recognize cytomegalovirus antigens. The presence/absence analyses assumed that sequencing depth was roughly uniform across donors, and that assumption may not be true. V-gene and J-gene trimming of TCR beta chains was associated with a missense DCLRE1C variant in a later genetic analysis, and the association was replicated in an independent cohort. Compared with the 666-donor mean, donors in an Asian-associated ancestry cluster had fewer N-insertions in productive TCRs, according to a later genetic analysis. Linkage disequilibrium might explain the correlated functional status among segregating V segments, but an unknown experimental factor could not be ruled out. According to a later analysis, most CMV-associated TCR beta chains appeared to be HLA-restricted, and the HLA associations seemed to be driven largely by CMV exposure. An earlier analysis of some 560 of the donors showed that most TCR beta V segments appeared in productive rearrangements either about 87% or about 30% of the time, which broadly matched IMGT annotations. In a later analysis, HLA-associated TCR beta chains were found to be more clonally expanded and to have lower generation probabilities than equally common non-associated chains. The authors suggested that the approach could potentially be generalized to other disease states and immunological phenotypes.

The CDR3 spans 16 residues, from the cysteine through the phenylalanine. The DNA shown is the 48-base CDR3, in frame from base 1. The junction shows trimming of 3 bases on V and 0 bases on J, plus 11 bases between the germline ends. According to the germline V gene, CDR1 reads KGHSH and CDR2 reads LQKENI. The method was the immunoSEQ multiplex PCR assay. For the multiplex PCR, a mixture combining 60 forward primers for TCR Vbeta segments and 13 reverse primers for TCR Jbeta segments was used. A multiplex PCR assay on genomic DNA amplified the CDR3 region of rearranged TCR beta genes. Amplified TCR beta libraries were sequenced as 87-base-pair reads on the Illumina HiSeq System. On the authors' methods: A later analysis counted tens of millions of unique TCR beta chains across the 550 to 750 repertoires, and approximately 11 million of these chains were shared by at least two donors. Raw reads were error-corrected and collapsed into unique sequences by a nearest-neighbor algorithm in which closely related sequences were merged to remove PCR and sequencing errors. CDR3 sequences were aligned to IMGT reference sequences to assign V, D and J gene segments. For a sequence to be retained, a match of at least six nucleotides was required to both a V gene segment and a J gene segment. A rearrangement counted as productive if the CDR3 had no stop codons and remained in frame with V and J, and every other rearrangement counted as non-productive. CDR3 was defined by IMGT convention, running from the second conserved V-encoded cysteine to the conserved J-encoded phenylalanine. Sequences without an unambiguous match to a single V gene segment were excluded from the earlier analysis of approximately 600 of the donors. In an earlier analysis of around 600 of the donors, V segments were called functional above 56.7% productive rearrangements and were called segregating when the between-donor standard deviation exceeded 5%. A statistical classification framework was built for diagnosing cytomegalovirus status from the catalog of TCR beta chain sequences. In a later analysis, V and J genes were assigned by comparing TCR nucleotide sequences against IMGT/GENE-DB human TR gene sequences. The TCRdist pipeline was used in a later analysis to assign CDR3 sequences and most-parsimonious VDJ recombination scenarios. A later analysis defined each TCR beta chain by its CDR3 amino acid sequence plus V-gene family, and excluded reads lacking a unique V-gene family. To address suspected cross-contamination and a sequencing artifact, a later analysis removed roughly 640 highly shared, low-generation-probability nucleotide sequences. In a later analysis, a clonal expansion index for each public chain was calculated from normalized within-repertoire ranks of inferred template counts. In a later analysis, generation probabilities were computed using a VDJ recombination model fitted to out-of-frame rearrangements, and the results were checked against IGoR. Hypergeometric tests were used in a later analysis to score TCR-TCR, TCR-HLA and TCR-CMV co-occurrence, with a repertoire-size bias correction applied to the TCR pairs. A later analysis estimated false discovery rates by permuting HLA or CMV assignments 20 times. In a later analysis, co-occurring TCRs were grouped using DBSCAN, and TCRdist sequence similarity was added for clustering within HLA-allele-positive subsets. Co-occurrence clustering excluded repertoires with fewer than 30,000 or more than 120,000 public chains, plus five with anomalous nucleotide sharing. In its TCRdb copy, this immuneACCESS table keeps in-frame sequences only and misses some clones. Where compared with another copy, unresolved V genes explain less than half of these, and the others have no known cause. V and J calls and clone size follow that table, whereas D and trimming were derived from the DNA. The sample profile shows roughly 120,000 clones; 75% of them were found once. The ten largest account for 1.6% of the sample.

The cohort comprised under 700 healthy bone marrow donors. Cohort members were all nominally healthy when sampled, although unrecorded immune exposures were likely present. The donor tested CMV seronegative and was one of the 352 seronegative cohort members. A peripheral blood sample was provided by each donor, and peripheral blood mononuclear cells were used for TCR beta sequencing. The Qiagen DNeasy Blood Extraction Kit was used to extract genomic DNA from the blood cell samples. The sample holds a few counts of this clone. The antigen it binds to is not known. One base away there is no much larger clone; base qualities are not given.

The chain couples TRBV18 to TRBJ1-4, with TRBD1 tentatively as D gene (6 bases match). Material: PBMCs. The source is a woman in her late teens or twenties in good health and CMV-seronegative. The CDR3 protein: CASSPLSGATNEKLFF. The DNA is TGTGCCAGCTCACCCCTCTCAGGGGCAACTAATGAAAAACTGTTTTTT.